This T cell receptor beta chain stems from a study of T cells in Graves' hyperthyroidism and ophthalmopathy. Subjects aged 18 to 65 presented with newly diagnosed hyperthyroidism of less than 2 months' duration. Thyroid ultrasound and orbital computed tomography, with clinical symptoms and serum thyroxine and TRAb, informed diagnoses. Researchers amplified the TCR beta CDR3 regions from RNA transcripts. A first-round RT-PCR of the TCR CDR3 used the HTBI primer set. MiXCR was run by TCRdb on the multiplex PCR reads, yielding one entry per CDR3 protein. The data contain fewer than 450,000 distinct CDR3 sequences, about 17% of them singletons. This clonotype has ten or more counts. This clonotype originated in a woman between 25 and 40 years old with Graves' hyperthyroidism that later progressed to Graves' ophthalmopathy. The sample was blood.

The CDR3 DNA follows: TGTGCCAGCAGTGACGAGGGGGGATTACTCTCTGGAAACACCATATATTTT. Protein sequence: CASSDEGGLLSGNTIYF. The chain is built from TRBV2 and TRBJ1-3; TRBD1 is a possible D gene (6 bases). V was shortened by 3 bases and J by 0 bases, with 15 bases between the two germline ends. The germline V gene has CDR1 SNHLY and CDR2 FYNNEI. CDR3 size: 17 residues.